A single T cell receptor (beta chain) is shown here with its context. This record belongs to a study of OX40 agonist ivuxolimab in advanced cancers. In the study overall: The dose-escalation cohort was about 80% male, with a mean age of 60 years, ranging roughly 23 to 85. Past anti-PD-1, anti-PD-L1 or anti-CTLA-4 therapy was accepted, and 30% to 45% had received some.

Trimming left V 2 bases short and J 8 bases short, with 12 bases between. The CDR3 is made up of 13 amino acids. Germline V gene data show CDR1 as SGHAT and CDR2 as FQDESV (reference sequence). Profiled with immunoSEQ multiplex PCR; TCRdb holds only in-frame clones, not every one. The sample yields 20,000 to 25,000 clones, 65% to 90% seen once. The J gene is TRBJ1-2, the V gene TRBV11-1; D gene ambiguous. The sequences come from CD4+ or CD8+ T cells sorted from blood, collected in a trial of the OX40 agonist ivuxolimab. This TCR came from an adult with an advanced solid tumor such as melanoma, head and neck, liver or kidney cancer. This CDR3 reads CASSLNAGIGYTF. The DNA of the CDR3 is TGTGCCAGCAGCTTAAACGCTGGAATAGGCTACACCTTC.